A selection of T cell receptor beta chains follows, all from one sample in a study of shared clonotypes between healthy human individuals. Sequenced by immunoSEQ multiplex PCR; TCRdb stores in-frame clones only, minus some. The repertoire has about 460,000 clones, 60% to 80% of them found once; the top ten carry about 11%. Sequencing was performed on PBMCs. These receptors came from a woman aged 40 to 50 in good health. Some clones in this sample may be carry-over from other donors' samples. Both conserved end residues are part of each CDR3.

TRBV7-9	TRBJ1-2	CASQHTGGDPYGYTF
TRBV5-1	TRBJ2-7	CASSLRRGQGTYEQYF
TRBV5-6	TRBJ2-7	CASSFLRGGIYEQYF
TRBV5-8	TRBJ2-1	CASSSTGYNEQFF
TRBV28	TRBJ2-4	CASSLVGGVLGNIQYF
TRBV4-3	TRBJ2-1	CASSQDARELNEQFF
TRBV4-2	TRBJ1-2	CASSQESGFGYTF
TRBV7-2	TRBJ1-3	CATSRGHPGNTIYF
TRBV5-1	TRBJ2-2	CASSFVGLAGGTGELFF
TRBV10-3	TRBJ2-7	CAISAGQGGYEQYF
TRBV4-1	TRBJ2-2	CASSHYNGELFF
TRBV5-5	TRBJ2-7	CASSLVLAGIYEQYF
TRBV5-6	TRBJ2-1	CASNLQGSYNEQFF
TRBV28	TRBJ2-7	CASSSPLRGPYEQYF
TRBV9	TRBJ2-1	CASSKGDRGFNEQFF
TRBV28	TRBJ1-2	CASSLRSGNYGYTF
TRBV5-4	TRBJ2-7	CASSPRIDSYEQYF
TRBV28	TRBJ1-1	CASSLGAGEAFF
TRBV7-3	TRBJ2-3	CASSFLAGGPDTQYF
TRBV4-2	TRBJ1-4	CASSQGFAGGTGEKLFF
TRBV5-4	TRBJ1-1	CASSSNRANTEAFF
TRBV5-1	TRBJ2-3	CASSLRVARDTDTQYF
TRBV18	TRBJ1-3	CASSPAGRGNTIYF
TRBV4-1	TRBJ1-1	CASSPLLRDTEAFF
TRBV9	TRBJ2-1	CASSVEGGSYNEQFF
TRBV28	TRBJ1-2	CASSTTGRRDGYTF
TRBV11-3	TRBJ2-7	CASSLGRQPYNEQYF
TRBV11-1	TRBJ2-7	CASSLVGTSGSNEQYF
TRBV28	TRBJ2-7	CASSLPLLGEQYF
TRBV6-6	TRBJ2-7	CASSDPTGSYEQYF
TRBV9	TRBJ2-1	CASSVGDREYNEQFF
TRBV30	TRBJ1-1	CACTQSSGTEAFF
TRBV28	TRBJ2-6	CASSPTRQGRSGANVLTF
TRBV27	TRBJ2-3	CASSFAGGDTQYF
TRBV5-8	TRBJ2-7	CASSRGTSGTYEQYF
TRBV5-4	TRBJ1-2	CASSLGQGYYGYTF
TRBV7-9	TRBJ2-3	CASRIGTSEDTQYF
TRBV19	TRBJ1-1	CASAPLWGRGTEAFF
TRBV30	TRBJ2-1	CAWSYVGLAGGRNEQFF
TRBV30	TRBJ2-2	CAWSRRGVTGELFF
TRBV28	TRBJ1-5	CASLKTQGDQPQHF
TRBV6-5	TRBJ1-5	CASPTPNGNQPQHF
TRBV18	TRBJ1-1	CASSSRGPAFF
TRBV19	TRBJ1-2	CASRRPGGNYGYTF
TRBV7-3	TRBJ2-7	CASSLADSVHEQYF
TRBV4-2	TRBJ2-1	CASSQDALGRNEQFF
TRBV9	TRBJ1-1	CASSVGGTGNTEAFF
TRBV28	TRBJ2-7	CASRYRDREAEQYF
TRBV7-9	TRBJ2-7	CASSLEGRQYF
TRBV7-6	TRBJ2-7	CASSPDRSYEQYF
TRBV28	TRBJ2-7	CASTAPAGGPYEQYF
TRBV29-1	TRBJ1-2	CSVKRDRDNYGYTF
TRBV21-1	TRBJ2-7	CASTPGLAGDEQYF
TRBV28	TRBJ1-2	CASSYLQGAQGYTF
TRBV30	TRBJ1-6	CAWSDRGSPLHF